These 8 T cell receptor beta chains originate from one sample sequenced in a study of T-cell reconstitution after alpha-beta-depleted transplantation in children. Preparing the TCRbeta library involved the use of unique molecular identifiers. TCRdb recomputed calls from the PCR reads with MiXCR, one row per CDR3 protein. The table has roughly 180,000 distinct CDR3 sequences, 13% to 15% seen once; the top ten hold approximately 13%. Here the sequenced sample was PBMCs from the stem cell graft donor, taken from the stem cell graft. These receptors were taken from a human donor who donated a stem cell graft to a child with acute lymphoblastic leukemia.

This clonotype showed up just once. This may be a read error: a much more frequent sequence differs by one nucleotide. CDR3 in amino acids: CAIGETYERYF. CDR3 sequence (DNA): TGTGCCATCGGGGAAACGTACGAGCGGTACTTC. V and J are TRBV10-3 and TRBJ2-7; D gene unclear. Germline lookup yields CDR1 ENHRY and CDR2 SYGVKD. The CDR3 extends over 11 amino acids.

The sample holds many counts of this clonotype. The V and J genes are TRBV5-1 and TRBJ2-7, with 11 bases fitting TRBD2. Germline V gene data show CDR1 as SGHRS and CDR2 as YFSETQ. V trimming: 0 bases; J trimming: 4 bases; junction bases outside the gene matches: 3. This CDR3 contains 15 residues. CDR3 DNA: TGCGCCAGCAGCTTGGGGACTAGCGGGTTATACGAGCAGTACTTC. Amino acid sequence: CASSLGTSGLYEQYF.

A word on this clonotype: A much larger clone lies one base from this, so it may be a read error. J is TRBJ2-1 and V is TRBV4-2, with 11 bases matching TRBD2. With 4 bases clipped from V and 9 bases from J, the junction kept 14 bases outside the gene matches. The germline gives CDR1 LGHNA, CDR2 YNFKEQ. The CDR3 runs 17 residues. CDR3 region: CASSRETLAGGGGEQFF. CDR3 DNA: TGTGCCAGCAGCCGAGAGACCCTAGCGGGAGGAGGGGGTGAGCAGTTCTTC.

This clonotype was seen many times. At one boundary the junction diverges from the germline segment, which might be a read error. DNA of the CDR3: TGTGCCAACTCAGAGGGATCGGATCAGCCCCAGCATTTT. Protein: CANSEGSDQPQHF. The chain has TRBV18 and TRBJ1-5, with unresolved D. The CDR3 loop spans 13 amino acids. CDR1 and CDR2 from the germline V gene are KGHSH and LQKENI.

In this sample, this clonotype turned up many times. The rearrangement uses TRBV12-3 or TRBV12-4 and TRBJ2-5; D might be TRBD1 (6 bases). The CDR3 loop spans 14 amino acids. V was pared by 6 bases and J by 5 bases, with 16 bases between. The CDR3 is CASSQQGGYETQYF. The CDR3 nucleotides are TGTGCCAGCAGCCAACAGGGTGGATATGAGACCCAGTACTTC.

J is TRBJ2-5 and V is TRBV12-3 or TRBV12-4, with TRBD1 identical over 9 bases. The CDR3 length is 15 residues. The V segment lost 5 bases and the J segment 0 bases; nucleotides outside the gene matches: 4. CDR3 sequence: CASSRDRAYQETQYF. The DNA for the CDR3 is TGTGCCAGCAGTCGGGACAGGGCGTACCAAGAGACCCAGTACTTC.

The sample holds a few counts of this clonotype. The gene calls are TRBV5-1 and TRBJ1-1, with D uncertain. The V gene's germline CDR1 is SGHRS and CDR2 YFSETQ. The CDR3 length is 15 residues. Trimming shortened V by 2 bases and J by 0 bases, and 11 bases separated the two germline ends. The CDR3 is CASSLTGVMNTEAFF. The CDR3 DNA is TGCGCCAGCAGCTTAACTGGGGTAATGAACACTGAAGCTTTCTTT.

V is TRBV4-1 and J is TRBJ2-5; 11 bases are shared with TRBD2. Germline V gives CDR1 MGHRA, CDR2 YSYEKL. The CDR3 has 17 residues. V gave up 0 bases and J gave up 7 bases; unmatched junction bases: 10. The DNA for the CDR3 is TGCGCCAGCAGCCAAGATCGGACTAGCGGGCCCGCGGGGACCCAGTACTTC. It yields the protein CASSQDRTSGPAGTQYF.